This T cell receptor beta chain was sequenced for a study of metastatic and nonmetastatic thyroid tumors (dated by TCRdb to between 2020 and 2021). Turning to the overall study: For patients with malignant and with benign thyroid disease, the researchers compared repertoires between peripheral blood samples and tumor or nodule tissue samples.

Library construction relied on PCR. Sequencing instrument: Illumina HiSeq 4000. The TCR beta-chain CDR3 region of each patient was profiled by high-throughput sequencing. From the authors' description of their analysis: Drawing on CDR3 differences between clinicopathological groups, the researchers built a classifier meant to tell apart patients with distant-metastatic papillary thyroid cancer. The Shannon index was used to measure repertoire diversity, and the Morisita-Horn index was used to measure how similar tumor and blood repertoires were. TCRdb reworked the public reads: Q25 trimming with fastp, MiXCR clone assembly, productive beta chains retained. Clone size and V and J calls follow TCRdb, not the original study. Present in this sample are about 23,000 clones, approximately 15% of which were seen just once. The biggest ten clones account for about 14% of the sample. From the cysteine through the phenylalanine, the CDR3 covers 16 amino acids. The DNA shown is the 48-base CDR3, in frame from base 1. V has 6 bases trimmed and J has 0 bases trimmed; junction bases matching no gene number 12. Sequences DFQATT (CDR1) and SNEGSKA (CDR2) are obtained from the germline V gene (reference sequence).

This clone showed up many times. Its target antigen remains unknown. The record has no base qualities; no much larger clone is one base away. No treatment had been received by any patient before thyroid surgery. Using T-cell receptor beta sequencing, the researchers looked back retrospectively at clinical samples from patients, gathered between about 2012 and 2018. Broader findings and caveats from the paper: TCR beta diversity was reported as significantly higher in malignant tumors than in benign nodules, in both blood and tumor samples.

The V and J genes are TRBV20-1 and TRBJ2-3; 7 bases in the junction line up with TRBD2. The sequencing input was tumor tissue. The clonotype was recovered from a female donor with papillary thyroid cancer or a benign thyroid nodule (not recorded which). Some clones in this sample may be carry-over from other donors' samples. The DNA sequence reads TGCAGTGCGCCTAATCTAGCGGAGGCTAGCACAGATACGCAGTATTTT. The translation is CSAPNLAEASTDTQYF.